This T cell receptor (beta chain) comes out of a study of STAT5B mutations in CD4+ large granular lymphocyte leukemia. The CDR3 contains 14 residues. Germline-derived CDR1 and CDR2 are SQVTM and ANQGSEA. Between the trimmed V and J ends, which lost 4 bases and 1 base, there was a span of 13 bases. Assay: immunoSEQ multiplex PCR; the TCRdb copy retains only in-frame clones and omits some. The sample consists of about 26,000 clones, 81% of them appearing once. The receptor was derived from a human donor in good health. The chain uses TRBV29-1 and TRBJ2-5; D is unclear. The sample was CD4+ T cells from blood buffy coats. Here the CDR3 DNA reads TGCAGCGTTGCCTCGGAACAGATCCAAGAGACCCAGTACTTC. It specifies CSVASEQIQETQYF. Supplemented by reference TRBV29-1 and TRBJ2-5, the full variable domain reads SAVISQKPSRDICQRGTSLTIQCQVDSQVTMMFWYRQQPGQSLTLIATANQGSEATYESGFVIDKFPISRPNLTFSTLTVSNMSPEDSSIYLCSVASEQIQETQYFGPGTRLLVL.